The 20 T cell receptor beta chains below were found in one sample sequenced in a study of neoadjuvant anti-PD-1 for oral cavity cancer (dated by TCRdb to about 2021). Library method: the immunoSEQ multiplex PCR assay. Sourced from immuneACCESS, this table was stored by TCRdb with only in-frame sequences that have V and J called. A share of the clones is absent; for the studies checked, an unresolved V gene accounts for under half, and the remainder has no known explanation. The sample yields roughly 34,000 clones; around nine tenths were counted once. The top ten constitute about 3.5% of the sample. What the time point label conveys for this sample: before neoadjuvant nivolumab. The specimen was PBMCs, collected before nivolumab (anti-PD-1) treatment. These receptors originate from a person aged 35-80 years with oral cavity squamous cell carcinoma.

The V and J genes are TRBV10-3 and TRBJ1-1; the match to TRBD1 covers 7 bases. This CDR3 has 14 residues. V was clipped by 7 bases and J by 0 bases; unmatched bases: 5. The germline gives CDR1 ENHRY, CDR2 SYGVKD. The CDR3 bases are TGTGCCATCACCACGGACAGGTTGAACACTGAAGCTTTCTTT. This translates into CAITTDRLNTEAFF.

CDR3 residues: CASSAPGQGYYGYTF. The CDR3 nucleotides read TGTGCCAGCAGTGCCCCGGGACAGGGGTACTATGGCTACACCTTC. The V call is TRBV25-1, the J call TRBJ1-2, with TRBD1 identical over 10 bases. Germline CDR1 and CDR2: MGHDK and SYGVNS. The CDR3 length is 15 residues. Trimming at V came to 4 bases and at J to 3 bases, leaving 5 bases not matched to a gene.

This chain links TRBV5-1 with TRBJ2-2; 13 positions match TRBD2. The CDR3 is 16 amino acids. With V trimmed by 1 base and J by 6 bases, 3 bases remained unmatched. Germline assignment: CDR1 SGHRS and CDR2 YFSETQ. CDR3 nucleotides: TGCGCCAGCAGCTTGAGACTAGCGGGGGGATCCGGGGAGCTGTTTTTT. This translates into CASSLRLAGGSGELFF.

This clone was observed a single time. V usage is TRBV2 and J usage is TRBJ2-5, with D possibly matching TRBD1 (6 bases). Deletions cut 6 bases from V and 4 bases from J, with 18 bases between. CDR3 length equals 15 residues. Per the germline V gene, CDR1 is SNHLY and CDR2 is FYNNEI. The CDR3 DNA reads as TGTGCCAGCAGAGACCAAGGGCAGGGGCTAGAGACCCAGTACTTC. It is translated as CASRDQGQGLETQYF. Full variable domain (rest looked up from reference TRBV2 and TRBJ2-5): EPEVTQTPSHQVTQMGQEVILRCVPISNHLYFYWYRQILGQKVEFLVSFYNNEISEKSEIFDDQFSVERPDGSNFTLKIRSTKLEDSAMYFCASRDQGQGLETQYFGPGTRLLVL.

This clone appeared a single time. The J gene is TRBJ1-6, the V gene TRBV30, with a tentative D call TRBD1 (5 bases). This CDR3 is 15 amino acids long. Germline-derived CDR1 and CDR2 are GTSNPN and SVGIG (reference sequence). The ends were cut back, 5 bases at V and 5 bases at J, with 16 bases in the middle. CDR3 in DNA: TGTGCCTGGGCCCCCCCCGGGGCCAATAATTCACCCCTCCACTTT. Amino acid sequence: CAWAPPGANNSPLHF.

CDR3 residues: CASSQPGTGRAYEQYF. The CDR3 nucleotides read TGCGCCAGCAGTCAACCAGGGACAGGGAGGGCCTACGAGCAGTACTTC. The chain links TRBV23-1 to TRBJ2-7, with TRBD1 matching 9 bases. TRBV23-1 is an ORF; its function is uncertain. Unmatched junction bases numbered 7, after V lost 2 bases and J lost 2 bases. The CDR3 covers 16 residues.

This clone has a single count. The rearrangement links TRBV7-3 to TRBJ2-1; possibly TRBD1 for D (6 bases). CDR1 is SGHTA and CDR2 is FQGTGA in the germline V gene. The V gene lost 0 bases and the J gene lost 9 bases, with 12 bases spanning the gap. This CDR3 is built from 14 residues. For the CDR3, the DNA is TGTGCCAGCAGCTTAACGGGGGCCTCCGGTGAGCAGTTCTTC. It translates to CASSLTGASGEQFF.

V gene TRBV19 combines with J gene TRBJ1-5; 8 bases are shared with TRBD1. V dropped 0 bases and J dropped 3; count of bases not matched to a gene: 4. Germline V gene data show CDR1 as LNHDA and CDR2 as SQIVND (reference sequence). CDR3 length: 16 residues. The CDR3 DNA reads TGTGCCAGTAGTATAGACAGGGGGCGTTTCAATCAGCCCCAGCATTTT. It yields the protein CASSIDRGRFNQPQHF.

V usage is TRBV6-5 and J usage is TRBJ2-1, with D perhaps matching TRBD1 (5 bases). Trimming stripped 6 bases from V and 2 bases from J, with 14 bases between. Germline V lookup: CDR1 MNHEY, CDR2 SVGAGI. The CDR3 is 15 amino acids. CDR3 protein: CASSPGHPAYNEQFF. The DNA for the CDR3 is TGTGCCAGCAGCCCAGGACACCCCGCCTACAATGAGCAGTTCTTC.

This chain links TRBV10-1 with TRBJ1-1; 8 bases are shared with TRBD1. CDR1 is WNHNN, CDR2 SYGVQD, per germline (reference sequence). Trimming removed 4 bases from V and 3 bases from J; junction bases left unmatched: 10. The CDR3 runs 16 residues. Here the CDR3 reads CASSGGQGAWDTEAFF. The CDR3 nucleotides read TGCGCCAGCAGTGGAGGTCAGGGGGCTTGGGACACTGAAGCTTTCTTT.

This clone was counted only a few times. V and J are TRBV6-1 and TRBJ2-4; D ambiguous. The germline CDR1 and CDR2 sequences are MNHNS and SASEGT. CDR3 length equals 13 residues. Trimming took off 5 bases at V and 6 bases at J, with 11 bases between the two ends. The CDR3 region has the DNA TGTGCCAGCAGTTTAGGTGATCCAAACATTCAGTACTTC. Translating gives CASSLGDPNIQYF.

This chain joins TRBV13 and TRBJ2-3; TRBD2 might be the D (6 bases). Trimming took off 6 bases at V and 9 bases at J, with 19 bases between the two ends. This CDR3 region has 14 residues. Germline V CDR1 and CDR2: PRHDT, FYEKMQ (reference sequence). DNA of the CDR3: TGTGCCAGCAGACATAGCGACCGGGACTTAACGCAGTATTTT. Translation gives CASRHSDRDLTQYF.

CDR3 bases: TGTGCCAGCAGCTTAGACCATTCAGGGGCACCCTACGAGCAGTACTTC. Encoded protein: CASSLDHSGAPYEQYF. The V call is TRBV7-8, the J call TRBJ2-7; tentative D call: TRBD1 (6 bases). V was pared by 1 base and J by 2 bases, with 15 bases between. The germline gives CDR1 SGHVS, CDR2 FQNEAQ. The CDR3 has 16 residues.

This clone was counted a single time. The chain couples TRBV6-5 to TRBJ1-6; the match to TRBD1 covers 8 bases. V shed 6 bases and J 10 bases; nucleotides not matched to a gene: 8. Per the germline V gene, CDR1 is MNHEY and CDR2 is SVGAGI. This CDR3 is built from 14 residues. The CDR3 is CASSSGGRDSPLHF. The DNA of the CDR3 is TGTGCCAGCAGCTCAGGGGGCAGGGACTCACCCCTCCACTTT.

This clone was counted only a few times. This chain uses TRBV11-2 with TRBJ2-7, with 8 positions matching TRBD1. This CDR3 has 14 residues. J was trimmed by 3 bases and V by 3 bases; bases with no gene match: 4. Germline V gene lookup returns CDR1 SGHAT and CDR2 FQNNGV. The CDR3 region has the DNA TGTGCCAGCAGCTTCGACAGGGGTATCTACGAGCAGTACTTC. It is translated as CASSFDRGIYEQYF.

The chain carries TRBV11-2 and TRBJ1-2; D remains ambiguous. Germline V gene lookup returns CDR1 SGHAT and CDR2 FQNNGV. The CDR3 runs 14 residues. V lost 1 base to trimming and J lost 7 bases, with 13 bases between them. The CDR3 region has the DNA TGTGCCAGCAGCTTAGTGGTGGGCGCGAGTGGCTACACCTTC. Its translation: CASSLVVGASGYTF.

The genes are TRBV27 and TRBJ1-5, with TRBD1 matching over 11 bases. The germline V gene encodes CDR1 MNHEY and CDR2 SMNVEV (reference sequence). CDR3 size: 16 residues. Trimming cost V 3 bases and J 6 bases; bases outside gene matches: 7. CDR3 nucleotides: TGTGCCAGCAGTTTCTCCGGACAGGGGGCAAGTCAGCCCCAGCATTTT. Residues: CASSFSGQGASQPQHF.

V and J are TRBV10-3 and TRBJ1-2; perhaps TRBD1 as D (5 bases). CDR3 length: 14 residues. The germline V gene encodes CDR1 ENHRY and CDR2 SYGVKD. Trimming removed 6 bases from V and 2 bases from J, with 13 bases in between. The CDR3 region is CAIRGETENYGYTF. The DNA for the CDR3 is TGTGCCATCAGGGGAGAGACAGAGAACTATGGCTACACCTTC.

This chain uses TRBV2 with TRBJ2-2; TRBD1 aligns across 9 bases. This CDR3 region has 15 residues. Germline values: CDR1 SNHLY, CDR2 FYNNEI. V lost 2 bases, J lost 5 bases, and 3 bases stayed unmatched. The CDR3 DNA sequence: TGTGCCAGCAGTGAAAGGACAGGGGTTACCGGGGAGCTGTTTTTT. Residues: CASSERTGVTGELFF.

For this clone: Other DNA sequences in the same sample also yield this CDR3. This sequence joins TRBV10-3 and TRBJ1-2; 10 nucleotides agree with TRBD1. V lost 2 bases and J lost 3; bases outside the gene matches: 3. There are 15 residues in the CDR3. The germline V gene has CDR1 ENHRY and CDR2 SYGVKD. The CDR3 DNA follows: TGTGCCATCAGTGAGAGCGGGACAGGGGACTATGGCTACACCTTC. Its translation is CAISESGTGDYGYTF.